This TCR beta chain was found in a study of OX40 agonist ivuxolimab in advanced cancers. Here immunoSEQ multiplex PCR was the method, and the copy in TCRdb shows in-frame clones only, minus some. Among about 83,000 clones listed, about 88% were seen once. About this clone itself: Its cognate antigen is unknown. At one end, the junction sequence differs from germline, possibly due to a read error.

CDR1 is SNHLY, CDR2 FYNNEI, per germline. The CDR3 totals 14 residues. Whole-study findings and limits: Near-lowest levels of clonal expansion characterized partial responders at 0.1-3.0 mg/kg.

The specimen was CD4+ or CD8+ T cells sorted from blood, collected in a trial of the OX40 agonist ivuxolimab. The sequence derives from an adult with an advanced solid tumor such as melanoma, head and neck, liver or kidney cancer. The chain links TRBV2 to TRBJ2-2, with D possibly being TRBD2 (7 bases). As DNA, the CDR3 is TGTGCCAGCGGTGAAGGGGGAGGGACCGGGGAGCTGTTTTTT. As protein: CASGEGGGTGELFF.